What follows is one TCR beta chain and its context. It has no known antigen specificity. Per-base qualities were not stored, and no clone one base away is much larger. This entry belongs to a study of beta chain features in type 1 diabetes (dated by TCRdb to the late 2010s). About the full investigation: Mean age, gender distribution, total cell number and subset yield did not differ between patients and healthy donors. Across all samples, 107,917,701 sorted cells were examined, and cell number per subset correlated strongly with RNA yield. The study compared the TCRB repertoires of sorted circulating CD4+ T cell subsets in recently diagnosed type 1 diabetes patients with those in matched healthy donors. Regulatory and stem cell-like memory subsets were obtained from only 8 patients and roughly 8 healthy donors, while naive and central memory subsets were obtained from all 28 donors. Overall study outcomes, separate from this receptor: Fewer insertions and more nucleotide deletions at VDJ recombination sites were observed in patients with type 1 diabetes, implying thymic rearrangement abnormalities. PCR may preferentially amplify shorter templates, but because patient and control samples were amplified and corrected together, any resulting skew would affect both groups equally. In all four CD4+ subsets, TCRB CDR3 length was moderately but significantly shorter in type 1 diabetes patients. Because small numbers of individuals were included in the HLA sub-analyses, any influence of HLA type on TCRB rearrangement was left unresolved. Because cDNA was sequenced instead of genomic DNA, highly expressing activated cells could be over-represented, though the groups showed no difference in activation or CD3 levels. Naive, central memory and regulatory TCRB repertoires appeared to be more alike among patients than among healthy donors.

Germline trimming: 4 bases from V, 2 bases from J; junction bases outside gene matches: 10. From the cysteine up to the phenylalanine, the CDR3 has a length of 17 residues. CDR3 DNA only is kept here, 51 bases in frame from base 1. Looking up the germline V gene (reference sequence) yields CDR1 SEHNR and CDR2 FQNEAQ. Each donor gave one peripheral blood draw, averaging approximately 0.12 L, which was collected into heparinised tubes. Naive, central memory, regulatory and stem cell-like memory CD4+ T cells were sorted on a BD FACSAria II using a panel including CD45RO, CCR7, CD25, CD127, CD95 and CD27. All sorted populations exceeded 98% purity. Right away, PBMCs were isolated by Lymphoprep density gradient centrifugation and were stained directly, with no culture step. So that batch effects would be minimized, each experiment stained and sorted samples in pairs, pairing one healthy donor with one patient.

The High Capacity cDNA Reverse Transcription Kit was used to reverse transcribe all of the isolated RNA, meaning that expressed TCRB transcripts were what got sequenced. Deep immunoSEQ sequencing was applied to naive, central memory and regulatory T cell samples, giving an average of approximately 3.8 million total reads per sample. After sorted cells were lysed in RLT buffer, RNA was extracted with DNase-treated RNeasy Micro or Mini kits, with the choice depending on cell number. Each cell subset was processed on its own to prevent cross-contamination, while patient and healthy donor samples were processed together. The immunoSEQ multiplex PCR was used to amplify TCRB sequences from cDNA, generating 87-bp fragments that spanned the CDR3 region. Sequencing of the amplicons was done on the Illumina HiSeq platform. For the original study's pipeline: PCR bias was corrected computationally using synthetic template baselines, and reads within Hamming distance 2 were collapsed, with unmergeable singletons discarded. Reads were aligned to IMGT to assign V, D and J genes, CDR3 length, and insertions or deletions at six rearrangement sites. Clonotype counts were normalized to sorted cell number within each subset before computing true diversity and Gini coefficients with the tcR R package. Repertoire sharing was quantified using the overlap coefficient calculated on TCRB nucleotide sequences. TCRdb re-hosts the immuneACCESS table, in-frame sequences only. Its copies lack some clones; in the studies checked, an unresolved V gene accounts for under half of them, and the cause for the rest is not known. That table gives V, J and clone size, and the DNA gave D and trimming. The sample table records around 290,000 clones; under 8.5% of these occur just once. The top ten constitute more than 1% of the sample.

The sequence was collected from a woman aged 18-29 years in good health. The sequencing input was central memory CD4+ T cells from blood. This chain joins TRBV7-9 to TRBJ2-2, with 7 bases aligning to TRBD1. In nucleotides, the sequence is TGTGCCAGCAGCTCAACCTTTCGACAGGGTAACACCGGGGAGCTGTTTTTT. Its product reads: CASSSTFRQGNTGELFF.